The clone carrying this TCR beta chain was seen more than once but under ten times. Its antigen remains unknown. Looked up from germline, CDR1 is MDHEN and CDR2 is SYDVKM. This CDR3 is built from 15 residues. J lost 4 bases, V lost 5 bases, and 6 bases had no gene match. These data originate in a study of identical twins. Study-wide results and caveats: Abundant beta clonotypes from cord blood had fewer insertions, unlike memory repertoires, which showed none. Model-predicted out-of-frame TCR alpha sharing fell below observed values in monozygotic twins.

Each CDR3 protein gets one entry after TCRdb re-called the 5' RACE reads with MiXCR. The repertoire holds 1.5 million to 2 million distinct CDR3 sequences, with under 35% as singletons. The receptor was isolated from a newborn girl in good health. V gene TRBV28 combines with J gene TRBJ2-1; 9 bases line up with TRBD2. Source material: cord blood. CDR3 sequence: CASSEAGGVYNEQFF. In nucleotides, the CDR3 is TGTGCCAGCAGTGAAGCGGGGGGAGTTTACAATGAGCAGTTCTTC.